This entry lists 21 T cell receptor beta chains sequenced from one sample in a study of CD8 T cells in Susac syndrome. RNA amounts of roughly 0.45 to 1 ug underwent reverse transcription with random hexamers. TCRdb redid the calling of the immunoSEQ multiplex PCR reads with MiXCR, one entry per CDR3 protein. The data hold approximately 190,000 distinct CDR3 sequences, with around 95% observed a single time. Sequenced sample: CD8+ T cells from PBMCs. Source of these receptors: a human donor with Susac syndrome.

This chain uses TRBV29-1 with TRBJ2-1; no clear D gene. The V end was cut by 4 bases, the J end by 8 bases, with 12 bases between. CDR3 length equals 12 residues. Germline CDR1 SQVTM, CDR2 ANQGSEA. The CDR3 region is CSVGRPGDEQFF. The CDR3 coding sequence is TGCAGCGTTGGCCGGCCCGGCGATGAGCAGTTCTTC.

V is TRBV7-9 and J is TRBJ2-7; 7 bases match TRBD2. This CDR3 is 12 amino acids long. Trimming at V came to 5 bases and at J to 7 bases, leaving 5 bases not matched to a gene. Germline-derived CDR1 and CDR2 are SEHNR and FQNEAQ (reference sequence). The CDR3 sequence: CASSPPGREQYF. DNA of the CDR3: TGTGCCAGCAGCCCCCCCGGGAGGGAGCAGTACTTC.

The V call is TRBV18, the J call TRBJ2-1; D remains unclear. The CDR3 totals 15 residues. CDR1 is KGHSH and CDR2 is LQKENI in the germline V gene. V shed 3 bases and J shed 3 bases, with 12 bases lying between them. CDR3 amino acids: CASSPGKDRYNEQFF. DNA for the CDR3: TGTGCCAGCTCACCGGGGAAGGACCGCTACAATGAGCAGTTCTTC.

The J gene is TRBJ2-7, the V gene TRBV28; D is uncertain. CDR1 MDHEN and CDR2 SYDVKM come from the germline V gene. This CDR3 region has 14 residues. The V gene lost 2 bases and the J gene lost 2 bases, with 10 bases spanning the gap. The CDR3 DNA sequence: TGTGCCAGCAGTTTACAGAAAAGTACCTACGAGCAGTACTTC. It codes for CASSLQKSTYEQYF.

The chain links TRBV20-1 to TRBJ2-1; either TRBD1 or TRBD2 may fit D (7 bases each). CDR1 is DFQATT, CDR2 SNEGSKA, per germline (reference sequence). The CDR3 spans 15 residues. V was trimmed by 0 bases and J by 12 bases, leaving 21 bases between them. CDR3 in DNA: TGCAGTGCTAGAGATCGACTAGCTGGGTACAGGGGGCAGTTCTTC. This gives the protein CSARDRLAGYRGQFF.

V is TRBV4-1 and J is TRBJ2-5, with 10 bases lining up with TRBD1. CDR1 MGHRA and CDR2 YSYEKL come from the germline V gene. This CDR3 spans 17 amino acids. After removal of 5 bases from V and 1 base from J, the junction contained 10 bases not matched to a gene. CDR3 residues: CASSAGTGAPPQETQYF. In nucleotides, the CDR3 is TGCGCCAGCAGCGCCGGGACAGGGGCCCCCCCCCAAGAGACCCAGTACTTC.

The CDR3 coding sequence is TGTGCCAGCAGCGTAGCGGGACAGGGTTCTTGGGAGCAGTTCTTC. Its translation is CASSVAGQGSWEQFF. The V call is TRBV9, the J call TRBJ2-1; 9 nucleotides align to TRBD1. The CDR3 is made up of 15 amino acids. Germline V gene lookup returns CDR1 SGDLS and CDR2 YYNGEE. With V trimmed by 0 bases and J by 10 bases, 8 bases remained unmatched.

The chain joins TRBV13 to TRBJ2-5, with a weak D call TRBD1 (7 bases). Trimming pared 2 bases from V and 2 bases from J, leaving 15 bases between. CDR3 length: 16 residues. The V gene's germline CDR1 is PRHDT and CDR2 FYEKMQ (reference sequence). For the CDR3, the DNA is TGTGCCAGCAGCTTAAGGGGCCAGGGGGGTCAAGAGACCCAGTACTTC. This codes for CASSLRGQGGQETQYF.

The rearrangement joins TRBV4-1 to TRBJ2-5, with D unclear. The germline V and J ends were trimmed by 2 bases and 2 bases, with 6 bases remaining between them. Germline V lookup: CDR1 MGHRA, CDR2 YSYEKL. The CDR3 totals 13 residues. In DNA, the CDR3 is TGCGCCAGCAGCCAATGGTTGCAAGAGACCCAGTACTTC. Amino acids: CASSQWLQETQYF.

The chain is built from TRBV9 and TRBJ1-1; possibly TRBD1 for D (5 bases). The CDR3 loop spans 13 amino acids. The ends were cut back, 3 bases at V and 8 bases at J, with 14 bases in the middle. CDR1 and CDR2 from the germline V gene are SGDLS and YYNGEE. The CDR3 protein is CASSAGGRLEAFF. As DNA, the CDR3 is TGTGCCAGCAGCGCGGGGGGACGGCTAGAAGCTTTCTTT.

This chain uses TRBV12-3 or TRBV12-4 with TRBJ2-1; 12 nucleotides agree with TRBD2. The length of the CDR3 is 17 residues. V lost 4 bases to trimming and J lost 8 bases; unmatched junction nucleotides: 12. The CDR3 bases are TGTGCCAGCAGTTACACTAGCGGGGGGTCCCTCTCGGATGAGCAGTTCTTC. Translation gives CASSYTSGGSLSDEQFF.

This chain links TRBV7-8 with TRBJ1-1; unclear D gene. The germline V and J ends were trimmed by 1 base and 11 bases, with 11 bases remaining between them. CDR3 size: 12 residues. Germline CDR1 reads SGHVS; CDR2 reads FQNEAQ. The CDR3 bases are TGTGCCAGCAGCTTAGTCAACTCCGCCGCTTTCTTT. Translated: CASSLVNSAAFF. The full variable domain, its missing parts supplied by reference TRBV7-8 and TRBJ1-1, is GAGVSQSPRYKVAKRGQDVALRCDPISGHVSLFWYQQALGQGPEFLTYFQNEAQLDKSGLPSDRFFAERPEGSVSTLKIQRTQQEDSAVYLCASSLVNSAAFFGQGTRLTVV.

This chain links TRBV5-8 with TRBJ2-1; perhaps TRBD1 as D (5 bases). The germline V gene encodes CDR1 SGHTS and CDR2 YDEGEE. Trimming took 4 bases from V and 4 from J, leaving 9 bases between them. The CDR3 totals 13 residues. CDR3 amino acids: CASSVDRYNEQFF. CDR3 DNA: TGTGCCAGCAGCGTCGACAGATACAATGAGCAGTTCTTC.

The chain is built from TRBV6-5 and TRBJ2-5; 8 bases map to TRBD1. CDR3 length: 14 residues. Germline V gives CDR1 MNHEY, CDR2 SVGAGI. Germline trimming cut 2 bases from V and 4 bases from J; bases unmatched to any gene: 3. Written as DNA, the CDR3 is TGTGCCAGCAGTTACGCCGACAGGGGAGAGACCCAGTACTTC. Translation: CASSYADRGETQYF.

The V call is TRBV30, the J call TRBJ2-1, with 15 bases that match TRBD2. CDR3 size: 13 residues. V lost 5 bases, J lost 12 bases, and 5 bases stayed unmatched. In germline, CDR1 is GTSNPN, CDR2 SVGIG (reference sequence). Here the CDR3 reads CAWDPGLAGGQFF. The CDR3 bases are TGTGCCTGGGATCCGGGACTAGCGGGGGGGCAGTTCTTC.

This chain uses TRBV6-6 with TRBJ1-2; D gene unclear. The CDR3 loop spans 14 amino acids. Between the trimmed V and J ends, which lost 5 bases and 4 bases, there was a span of 14 bases. Germline V gene data show CDR1 as MNHNY and CDR2 as SVGAGI (reference sequence). As DNA, the CDR3 is TGTGCCAGCAGTCCTTCCCCGCGTCGCTATGGCTACACCTTC. Protein sequence: CASSPSPRRYGYTF.

The J gene is TRBJ1-6, the V gene TRBV11-2, with D hard to call. This CDR3 comprises 14 residues. Germline CDR1 and CDR2: SGHAT and FQNNGV. V was shortened by 5 bases and J by 4 bases, with 9 bases between the two germline ends. CDR3 sequence (DNA): TGTGCCAGCAGCCTGACGCATTATAATTCACCCCTCCACTTT. Residues: CASSLTHYNSPLHF.

This clonotype showed up just once. The J gene is TRBJ2-7, the V gene TRBV27, with 8 bases identical to TRBD2. Germline V CDR1 and CDR2: MNHEY, SMNVEV (reference sequence). Trimming cost V 6 bases and J 2 bases; bases outside gene matches: 6. This CDR3 has 14 amino acids. Here the CDR3 DNA reads TGTGCCAGCAGGAATGGGGGACTAGCCTACGAGCAGTACTTC. Translating it yields CASRNGGLAYEQYF.

V gene TRBV7-9 combines with J gene TRBJ2-5; 7 positions agree with TRBD1. The CDR3 sequence is 15 residues long. CDR1 is SEHNR, CDR2 FQNEAQ, per germline (reference sequence). The V gene end was trimmed by 6 bases and the J gene end by 5 bases; junction bases not matched to a gene: 12. The CDR3 bases are TGTGCCAGCAGTTTGAGGACAGGCAGGACGGAGACCCAGTACTTC. The encoded protein is CASSLRTGRTETQYF.

The chain is built from TRBV2 and TRBJ2-3, with D hard to call. The ends were cut back, 8 bases at V and 6 bases at J, with 6 bases in the middle. This CDR3 comprises 10 residues. Germline assignment: CDR1 SNHLY and CDR2 FYNNEI. CDR3 sequence (DNA): TGTGCCAGCTCCGTGGATACGCAGTATTTT. Protein product: CASSVDTQYF. The entire variable domain, with the rest obtained from reference TRBV2 and TRBJ2-3, is as follows: EPEVTQTPSHQVTQMGQEVILRCVPISNHLYFYWYRQILGQKVEFLVSFYNNEISEKSEIFDDQFSVERPDGSNFTLKIRSTKLEDSAMYFCASSVDTQYFGPGTRLTVL.

V is TRBV15 and J is TRBJ2-4, with 7 bases that match TRBD1. Trimming cost V 1 base and J 0 bases; bases outside gene matches: 6. Germline CDR1 reads LNHNV; CDR2 reads YYDKDF (reference sequence). The CDR3 runs to 17 residues. CDR3 loop: CATSRVRDSGAKNIQYF. The CDR3 nucleotides read TGTGCCACCAGCAGAGTCCGGGACAGTGGAGCCAAAAACATTCAGTACTTC.